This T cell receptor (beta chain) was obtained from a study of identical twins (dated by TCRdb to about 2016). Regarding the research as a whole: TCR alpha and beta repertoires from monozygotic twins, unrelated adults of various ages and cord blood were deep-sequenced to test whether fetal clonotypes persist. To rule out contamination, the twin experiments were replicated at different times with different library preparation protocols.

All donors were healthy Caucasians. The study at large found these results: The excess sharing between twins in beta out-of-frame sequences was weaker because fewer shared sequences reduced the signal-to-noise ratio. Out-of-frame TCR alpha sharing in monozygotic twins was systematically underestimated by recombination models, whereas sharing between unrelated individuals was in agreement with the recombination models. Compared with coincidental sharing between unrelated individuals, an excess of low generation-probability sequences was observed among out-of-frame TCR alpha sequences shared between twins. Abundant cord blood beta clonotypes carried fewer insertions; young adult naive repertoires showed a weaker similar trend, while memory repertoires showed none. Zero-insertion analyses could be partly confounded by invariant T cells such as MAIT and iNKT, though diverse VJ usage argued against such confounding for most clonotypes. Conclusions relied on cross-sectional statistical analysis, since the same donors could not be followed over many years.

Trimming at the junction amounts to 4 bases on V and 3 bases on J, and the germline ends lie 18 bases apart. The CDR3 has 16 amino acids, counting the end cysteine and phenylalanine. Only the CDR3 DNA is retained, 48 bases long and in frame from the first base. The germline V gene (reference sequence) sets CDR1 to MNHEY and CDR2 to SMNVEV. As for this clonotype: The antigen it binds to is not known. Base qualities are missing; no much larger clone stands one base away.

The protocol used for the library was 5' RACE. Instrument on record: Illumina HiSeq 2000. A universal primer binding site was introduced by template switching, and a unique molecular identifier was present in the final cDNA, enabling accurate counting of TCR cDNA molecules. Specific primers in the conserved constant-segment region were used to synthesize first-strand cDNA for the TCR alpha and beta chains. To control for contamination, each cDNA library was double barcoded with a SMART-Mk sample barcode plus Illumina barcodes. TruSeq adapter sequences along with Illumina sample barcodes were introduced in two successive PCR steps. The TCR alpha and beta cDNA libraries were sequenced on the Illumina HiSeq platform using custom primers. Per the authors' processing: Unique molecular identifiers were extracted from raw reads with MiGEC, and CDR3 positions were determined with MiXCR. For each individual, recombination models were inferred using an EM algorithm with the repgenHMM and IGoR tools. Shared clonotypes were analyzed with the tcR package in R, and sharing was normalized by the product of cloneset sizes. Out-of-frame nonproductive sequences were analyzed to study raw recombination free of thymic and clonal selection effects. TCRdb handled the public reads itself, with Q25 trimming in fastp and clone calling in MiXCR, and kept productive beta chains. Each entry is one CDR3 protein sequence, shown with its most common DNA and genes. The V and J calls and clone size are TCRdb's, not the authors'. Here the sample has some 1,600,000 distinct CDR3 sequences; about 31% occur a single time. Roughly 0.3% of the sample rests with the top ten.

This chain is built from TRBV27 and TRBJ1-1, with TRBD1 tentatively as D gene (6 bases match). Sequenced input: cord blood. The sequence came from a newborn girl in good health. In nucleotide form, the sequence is TGTGCCAGCAGTTCCCTCAGGGGTTCTCGGGACACTGAAGCTTTCTTT. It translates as CASSSLRGSRDTEAFF.